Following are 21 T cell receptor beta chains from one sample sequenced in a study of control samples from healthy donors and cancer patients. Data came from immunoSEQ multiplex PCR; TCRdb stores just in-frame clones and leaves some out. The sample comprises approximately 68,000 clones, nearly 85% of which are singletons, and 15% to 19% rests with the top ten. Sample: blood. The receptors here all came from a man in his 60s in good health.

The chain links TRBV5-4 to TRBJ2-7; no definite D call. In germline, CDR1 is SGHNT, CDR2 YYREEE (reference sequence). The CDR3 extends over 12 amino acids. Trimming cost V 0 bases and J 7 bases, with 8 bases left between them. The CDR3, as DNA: TGTGCCAGCAGCTTGGACCTTTATGAGCAGTACTTC. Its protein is CASSLDLYEQYF.

CDR3 amino acids: CASSPQGGGATQYF. The CDR3 region has the DNA TGTGCCAGCAGCCCCCAGGGGGGAGGGGCTACGCAGTATTTT. The V and J genes are TRBV9 and TRBJ2-3; perhaps D is TRBD1 or TRBD2 (7 bases each). V lost 4 bases, J lost 8 bases, and 17 bases lay in between. This CDR3 has 14 amino acids. The V gene's germline CDR1 is SGDLS and CDR2 YYNGEE.

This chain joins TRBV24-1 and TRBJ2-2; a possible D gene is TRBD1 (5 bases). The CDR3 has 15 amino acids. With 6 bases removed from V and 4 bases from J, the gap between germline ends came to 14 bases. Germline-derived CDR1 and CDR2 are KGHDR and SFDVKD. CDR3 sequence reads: CATSLGRAFTGELFF. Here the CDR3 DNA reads TGTGCCACCAGTCTTGGCAGGGCTTTCACCGGGGAGCTGTTTTTT.

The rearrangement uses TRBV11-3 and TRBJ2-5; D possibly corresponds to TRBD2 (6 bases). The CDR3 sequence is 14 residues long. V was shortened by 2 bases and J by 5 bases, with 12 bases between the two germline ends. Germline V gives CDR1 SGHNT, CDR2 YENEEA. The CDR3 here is CASSLQGGGETQYF. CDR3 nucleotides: TGTGCCAGCAGCTTACAGGGAGGAGGGGAGACCCAGTACTTC.

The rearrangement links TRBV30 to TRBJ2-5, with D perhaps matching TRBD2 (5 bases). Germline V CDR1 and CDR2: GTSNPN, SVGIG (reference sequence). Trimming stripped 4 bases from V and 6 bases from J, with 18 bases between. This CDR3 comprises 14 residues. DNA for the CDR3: TGTGCCTGGACTCCTAGGGCTAGCACGCAGACCCAGTACTTC. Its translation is CAWTPRASTQTQYF. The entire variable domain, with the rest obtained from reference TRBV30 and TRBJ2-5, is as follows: SQTIHQWPATLVQPVGSPLSLECTVEGTSNPNLYWYRQAAGRGLQLLFYSVGIGQISSEVPQNLSASRPQDRQFILSSKKLLLSDSGFYLCAWTPRASTQTQYFGPGTRLLVL.

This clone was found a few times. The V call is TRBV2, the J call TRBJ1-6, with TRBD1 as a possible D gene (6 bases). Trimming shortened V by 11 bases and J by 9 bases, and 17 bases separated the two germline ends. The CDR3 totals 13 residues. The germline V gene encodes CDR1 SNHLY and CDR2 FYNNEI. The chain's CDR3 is CACTDRLGSPLHF. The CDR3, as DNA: TGTGCCTGTACGGACAGATTGGGTTCACCCCTCCACTTT.

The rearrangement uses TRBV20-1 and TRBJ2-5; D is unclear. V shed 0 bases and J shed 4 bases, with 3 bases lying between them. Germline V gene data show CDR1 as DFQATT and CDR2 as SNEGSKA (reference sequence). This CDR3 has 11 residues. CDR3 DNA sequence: TGCAGTGCTAGAGATCTAGAGACCCAGTACTTC. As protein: CSARDLETQYF.

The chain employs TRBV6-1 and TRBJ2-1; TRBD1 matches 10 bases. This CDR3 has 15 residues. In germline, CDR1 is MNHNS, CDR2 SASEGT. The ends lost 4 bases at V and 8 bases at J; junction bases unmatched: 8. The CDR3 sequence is CASSGRDRGRDEQFF. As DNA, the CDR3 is TGTGCCAGCAGTGGCCGGGACAGGGGTCGCGATGAGCAGTTCTTC.

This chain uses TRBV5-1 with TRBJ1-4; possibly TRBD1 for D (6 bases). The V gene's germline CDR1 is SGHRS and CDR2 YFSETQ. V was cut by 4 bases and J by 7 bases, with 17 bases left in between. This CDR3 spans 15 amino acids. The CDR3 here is CASSTQGAVGEKLFF. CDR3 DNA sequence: TGCGCCAGCAGCACACAGGGTGCGGTAGGTGAAAAACTGTTTTTT.

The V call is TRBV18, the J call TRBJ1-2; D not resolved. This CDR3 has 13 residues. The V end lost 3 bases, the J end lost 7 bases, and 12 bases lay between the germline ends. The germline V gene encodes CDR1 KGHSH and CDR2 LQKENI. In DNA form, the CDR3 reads TGTGCCAGCTCACCCCGTCGCGAGTCTGGCTACACCTTC. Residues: CASSPRRESGYTF.

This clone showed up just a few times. CDR3 sequence: CASSLTGVAAFF. As DNA, the CDR3 is TGTGCCAGCAGCTTAACAGGGGTCGCAGCTTTCTTT. The V gene is TRBV7-2, the J gene TRBJ1-1, with 7 nucleotides matching TRBD1. The ends lost 2 bases at V and 10 bases at J; junction bases unmatched: 4. The CDR3 consists of 12 residues. Germline lookup yields CDR1 SGHTA and CDR2 FQGNSA. Drawing the rest from reference TRBV7-2 and TRBJ1-1, the complete variable domain is GAGVSQSPSNKVTEKGKDVELRCDPISGHTALYWYRQSLGQGLEFLIYFQGNSAPDKSGLPSDRFSAERTGGSVSTLTIQRTQQEDSAVYLCASSLTGVAAFFGQGTRLTVV.

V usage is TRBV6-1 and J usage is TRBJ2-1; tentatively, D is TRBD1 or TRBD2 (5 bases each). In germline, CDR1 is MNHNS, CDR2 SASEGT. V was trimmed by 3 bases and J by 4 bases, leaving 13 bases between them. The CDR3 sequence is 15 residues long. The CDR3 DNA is TGTGCCAGCAGTGATGCAGGGACGGGATACAATGAGCAGTTCTTC. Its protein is CASSDAGTGYNEQFF.

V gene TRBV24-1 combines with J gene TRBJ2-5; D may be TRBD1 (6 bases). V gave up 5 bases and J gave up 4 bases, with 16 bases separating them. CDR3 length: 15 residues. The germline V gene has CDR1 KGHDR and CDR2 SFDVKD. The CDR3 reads CATSVAGARGETQYF. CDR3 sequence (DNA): TGTGCCACCAGTGTAGCAGGGGCCCGGGGAGAGACCCAGTACTTC.

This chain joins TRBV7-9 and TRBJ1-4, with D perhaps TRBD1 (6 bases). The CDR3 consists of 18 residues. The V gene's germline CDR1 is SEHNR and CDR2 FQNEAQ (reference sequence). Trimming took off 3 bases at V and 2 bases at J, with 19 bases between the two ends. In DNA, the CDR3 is TGTGCCAGCAGCTTCCGGCCAGGGGAAACTGGGACTAATGAAAAACTGTTTTTT. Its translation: CASSFRPGETGTNEKLFF.

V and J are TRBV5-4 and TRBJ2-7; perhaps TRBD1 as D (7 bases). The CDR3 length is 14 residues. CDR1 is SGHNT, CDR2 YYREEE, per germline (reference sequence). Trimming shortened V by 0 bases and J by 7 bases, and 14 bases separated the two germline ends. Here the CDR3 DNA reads TGTGCCAGCAGCTTGGGGAGGGGGCAAGGGGAGCAGTACTTC. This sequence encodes CASSLGRGQGEQYF.

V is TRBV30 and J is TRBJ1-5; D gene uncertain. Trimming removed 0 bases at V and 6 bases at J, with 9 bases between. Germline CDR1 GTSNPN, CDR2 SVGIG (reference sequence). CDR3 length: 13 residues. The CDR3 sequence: CAWSVRVGQPQHF. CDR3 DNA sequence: TGTGCCTGGAGTGTGAGGGTCGGTCAGCCCCAGCATTTT.

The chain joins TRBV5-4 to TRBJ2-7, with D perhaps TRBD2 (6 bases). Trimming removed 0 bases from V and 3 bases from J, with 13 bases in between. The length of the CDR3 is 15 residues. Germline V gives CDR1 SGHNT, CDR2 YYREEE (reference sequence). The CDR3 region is CASSLGGGRGYEQYF. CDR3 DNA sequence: TGTGCCAGCAGCTTGGGAGGAGGGCGGGGCTACGAGCAGTACTTC.

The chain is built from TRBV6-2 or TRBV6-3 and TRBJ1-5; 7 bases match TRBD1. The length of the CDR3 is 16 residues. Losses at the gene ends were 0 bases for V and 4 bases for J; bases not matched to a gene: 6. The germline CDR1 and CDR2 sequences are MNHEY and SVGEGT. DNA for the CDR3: TGTGCCAGCAGTTACTCGAACCCAGGGGGAAATCAGCCCCAGCATTTT. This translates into CASSYSNPGGNQPQHF.

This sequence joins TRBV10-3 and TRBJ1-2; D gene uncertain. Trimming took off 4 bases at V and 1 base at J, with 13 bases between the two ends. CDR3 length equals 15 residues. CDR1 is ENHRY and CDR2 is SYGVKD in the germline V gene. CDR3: CAISVWQDLNYGYTF. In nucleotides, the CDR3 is TGTGCCATCAGTGTATGGCAGGACCTTAACTATGGCTACACCTTC.

The DNA of the CDR3 is TGTGCCAGCAGCTTGACGGGCTATGGCTACACCTTC. Translating gives CASSLTGYGYTF. V and J are TRBV5-8 and TRBJ1-2, with D unclear. Per the germline V gene, CDR1 is SGHTS and CDR2 is YDEGEE. Trimming pared 1 base from V and 4 bases from J, leaving 5 bases between. This CDR3 spans 12 amino acids.

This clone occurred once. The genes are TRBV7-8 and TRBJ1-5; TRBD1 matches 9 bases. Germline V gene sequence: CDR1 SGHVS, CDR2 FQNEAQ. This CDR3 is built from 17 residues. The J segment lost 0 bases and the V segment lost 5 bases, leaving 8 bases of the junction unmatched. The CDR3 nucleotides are TGTGCCAGCAGCCCAGGACAGGGGCTCCATAGCAATCAGCCCCAGCATTTT. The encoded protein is CASSPGQGLHSNQPQHF.